This T cell receptor beta chain was observed in a study of T cells in localized non-small cell lung cancer. As to this clone: The antigen remains unidentified.

This CDR3 is built from 12 residues. With 0 bases removed from V and 7 bases from J, the gap between germline ends came to 4 bases. Germline V gene sequence: CDR1 ENHRY, CDR2 SYGVKD. Produced via immunoSEQ multiplex PCR; TCRdb's table is partial and in-frame only. Of fewer than 35,000 clones in the sample, around 73% are singletons; the top ten hold 36%. General study results and limits: Uninvolved adjacent lung had more T cell clonality than any other tissue, topping tumor. Only one tumor region was sequenced, so heterogeneity remains possible.

V is TRBV10-3 and J is TRBJ1-5, with no clear D. Sequenced here: peripheral blood, sampled before any cancer treatment. The clonotype was recovered from a male donor older than 55 with stage II squamous cell lung carcinoma. The CDR3 loop reads CAISESGQPQHF. The CDR3, as DNA: TGTGCCATCAGTGAGTCTGGACAGCCCCAGCATTTT.